A selection of T cell receptor beta chains follows, all from one sample in a study of T cell changes during pregnancy in multiple sclerosis. Assay: immunoSEQ multiplex PCR; the TCRdb copy retains only in-frame clones and omits some. Seen here are fewer than 140,000 clones, less than 95% observed once, and the top ten hold around 1.5%. Sequencing was performed on peripheral blood, taken after pregnancy. These receptors all come from a female donor with multiple sclerosis, enrolled in a pregnancy study. Both conserved end residues are part of each CDR3.

cdr3_aa: CASLGGGSYNEQFF
j_call: TRBJ2-1
v_call: TRBV6-1

cdr3_aa: CASSLSSDRFFTEAFF
j_call: TRBJ1-1
v_call: TRBV27

cdr3_aa: CASSTRQNPPENSPLHF
j_call: TRBJ1-6
v_call: TRBV19

cdr3_aa: CASSEYGSHEQFF
j_call: TRBJ2-1
v_call: TRBV25-1

cdr3_aa: CASSLGAGGRYEQYF
j_call: TRBJ2-7
v_call: TRBV5-4

cdr3_aa: CASKRGGSHEQYF
j_call: TRBJ2-7
v_call: TRBV28

cdr3_aa: CASSAPKDISEEQYF
j_call: TRBJ2-7
v_call: TRBV6-4

cdr3_aa: CASTTRGGADTEAFF
j_call: TRBJ1-1
v_call: TRBV5-1

cdr3_aa: CASSLGLAGIYEQFF
j_call: TRBJ2-1
v_call: TRBV7-8

cdr3_aa: CATRGQGANSPLHF
j_call: TRBJ1-6
v_call: TRBV19

cdr3_aa: CASSVAPTGLDTEAFF
j_call: TRBJ1-1
v_call: TRBV9

cdr3_aa: CASSLTWAGGANVLTF
j_call: TRBJ2-6
v_call: TRBV28

cdr3_aa: CASSLINTEAFF
j_call: TRBJ1-1
v_call: TRBV11-2

cdr3_aa: CASSQEQFF
j_call: TRBJ2-1
v_call: TRBV7-9

cdr3_aa: CASSEGRTTNSPLHF
j_call: TRBJ1-6
v_call: TRBV2

cdr3_aa: CASSSVRRGPTDTQYF
j_call: TRBJ2-3
v_call: TRBV5-4

cdr3_aa: CASSLFSSNTEAFF
j_call: TRBJ1-1
v_call: TRBV7-2

cdr3_aa: CASSFVALQETQYF
j_call: TRBJ2-5
v_call: TRBV5-6

cdr3_aa: CASSEALRGVF
j_call: TRBJ1-1
v_call: TRBV2

cdr3_aa: CASSGQQATNEKLFF
j_call: TRBJ1-4
v_call: TRBV6-1

cdr3_aa: CASSVGLEETQYF
j_call: TRBJ2-5
v_call: TRBV9

cdr3_aa: CASSLRAPIMNTEAFF
j_call: TRBJ1-1
v_call: TRBV18

cdr3_aa: CASSEVGPVSEQYF
j_call: TRBJ2-7
v_call: TRBV6-1

cdr3_aa: CASSPRTSGENNEQFF
j_call: TRBJ2-1
v_call: TRBV5-1

cdr3_aa: CASSVTVNTEAFF
j_call: TRBJ1-1
v_call: TRBV9

cdr3_aa: CASSEQGSLYEQYF
j_call: TRBJ2-7
v_call: TRBV6-1

cdr3_aa: CASSELSGGVETQYF
j_call: TRBJ2-5
v_call: TRBV2

cdr3_aa: CASGYMESPLHF
j_call: TRBJ1-6
v_call: TRBV27

cdr3_aa: CASSSLRGDLLTLTGELFF
j_call: TRBJ2-2
v_call: TRBV5-6

cdr3_aa: CASSLRTSGGLYNEQFF
j_call: TRBJ2-1
v_call: TRBV5-4

cdr3_aa: CAWSQGAETQYF
j_call: TRBJ2-5
v_call: TRBV30

cdr3_aa: CASSPTGMGGEPYEQYF
j_call: TRBJ2-7
v_call: TRBV27

cdr3_aa: CASSRGGSTDTQYF
j_call: TRBJ2-3
v_call: TRBV7-3

cdr3_aa: CASSPGDGNQPQHF
j_call: TRBJ1-5
v_call: TRBV5-1

cdr3_aa: CASSKQGQGIYGYTF
j_call: TRBJ1-2
v_call: TRBV19

cdr3_aa: CAINNRNYGYTF
j_call: TRBJ1-2
v_call: TRBV10-3

cdr3_aa: CASRASGYTF
j_call: TRBJ1-2
v_call: TRBV10-1

cdr3_aa: CATSRKEGSYEQYF
j_call: TRBJ2-7
v_call: TRBV15

cdr3_aa: CASRLDRGTSEAFF
j_call: TRBJ1-1
v_call: TRBV7-2

cdr3_aa: CASSMGLTDTQYF
j_call: TRBJ2-3
v_call: TRBV19

cdr3_aa: CASSVGGAHTDTQYF
j_call: TRBJ2-3
v_call: TRBV9

cdr3_aa: CASSEGQGVGTGELFF
j_call: TRBJ2-2
v_call: TRBV6-1

cdr3_aa: CASSLVANTEAFF
j_call: TRBJ1-1
v_call: TRBV5-4

cdr3_aa: CASSEWGVPNYGYTF
j_call: TRBJ1-2
v_call: TRBV6-1

cdr3_aa: CASTDERLVDGELFF
j_call: TRBJ2-2
v_call: TRBV5-8

cdr3_aa: CASSHPGGASYNEQFF
j_call: TRBJ2-1
v_call: TRBV14

cdr3_aa: CASSRTGGGGQPQHF
j_call: TRBJ1-5
v_call: TRBV28

cdr3_aa: CASSPGLAGVRDEQYF
j_call: TRBJ2-7
v_call: TRBV5-1

cdr3_aa: CASSSVAANSYNEQFF
j_call: TRBJ2-1
v_call: TRBV9

cdr3_aa: CASSAQQGNHGNYGYTF
j_call: TRBJ1-2
v_call: TRBV19

cdr3_aa: CSVFTSGTYNEQFF
j_call: TRBJ2-1
v_call: TRBV29-1

cdr3_aa: CASSPEDSYEQYF
j_call: TRBJ2-7
v_call: TRBV5-1

cdr3_aa: CAISESPTQGIGYTF
j_call: TRBJ1-2
v_call: TRBV10-3

cdr3_aa: CASSLTGFGQPQHF
j_call: TRBJ1-5
v_call: TRBV28

cdr3_aa: CAISDVVTSGTDTQYF
j_call: TRBJ2-3
v_call: TRBV10-3